This TCR beta chain is from a study of blood T cell repertoires in COVID-19. CDR1 is SGDLS, CDR2 YYNGEE, per germline. V gave up 5 bases and J gave up 0 bases; unmatched junction bases: 5. The CDR3 length is 15 residues. Clones were read by immunoSEQ multiplex PCR, and TCRdb kept only the in-frame ones, dropping some. The sample has approximately 94,000 clones, 80% to 95% seen once; the top ten hold 3.5% to 4%. The rearrangement joins TRBV9 to TRBJ2-1; 7 bases agree with TRBD2. This receptor was identified in a woman aged 50 to 60 in a cohort sampled during active COVID-19. Sequencing used peripheral blood. The CDR3 reads CASSPAGPSYNEQFF. DNA for the CDR3: TGTGCCAGCAGTCCAGCGGGACCCTCCTACAATGAGCAGTTCTTC. Variable domain in full (rest from reference TRBV9 and TRBJ2-1): DSGVTQTPKHLITATGQRVTLRCSPRSGDLSVYWYQQSLDQGLQFLIQYYNGEERAKGNILERFSAQQFPDLHSELNLSSLELGDSALYFCASSPAGPSYNEQFFGPGTRLTVL.